This T cell receptor (beta chain) was recovered during a study of Tregs in tolerant kidney transplant recipients (dated by TCRdb to about 2019). Concerning the study at large: Transplants used related donors with nonmyeloablative bone marrow transplantation; mixed chimerism was transient in the human trials. Before combined kidney and bone marrow transplantation, this study identified donor-specific regulatory T cells using TCRbeta sequencing and then followed those same cells after transplant. Here is what the overall study found, with its caveats: In tolerant patients, the expansion of donor-specific Tregs was greater than global Treg expansion, suggesting that the expansion was antigen-driven rather than nonspecific. The study was limited by small patient numbers, and the findings need validation in larger populations and under other immunosuppression protocols. For some patients, the PCR primers changed as time went on, which meant samples from those patients could not be compared with one another at the nucleotide level. Biological reproducibility was not examined directly, but technical replication error appeared to be minimal. Expanding Tregs with activated donor B cells appeared to identify the most biologically relevant and donor-specific TCRbeta repertoire.

For this clone: Its antigen remains unidentified. Nothing much larger sits one base from this clone, and base qualities are not available.

For TCRbeta CDR3 sequencing, genomic DNA was extracted from sorted cells using the QIAGEN DNeasy Blood and Tissue Kit. Through immunoSEQ, high-throughput TCRbeta CDR3 sequencing was done commercially, including PCR amplification with internal controls and bias correction. In the paper's pipeline: Unique productive TCRbeta sequences were defined by CDR3 nucleotide sequence where primers matched, otherwise by CDR3 amino acid sequence with Vbeta and Jbeta genes. To correct for sorting error, sequences found in more than one sorted population at a frequency ratio of 2:1 or less were discarded, and the remaining shared sequences were assigned to the population with the higher frequency. Sequences were defined as donor-reactive when expanded at least 5-fold in CFSE-low cells versus unstimulated cells and present at a frequency of at least 0.01% in CFSE-low cells. Jensen-Shannon divergence calculated on the top 100 TCRbeta sequences ranked by frequency was used to measure repertoire divergence. For samples with multiple sequencing runs, sorting error was corrected in each run separately before the runs were combined. TCRdb's version of the immuneACCESS table is confined to in-frame rearrangements and falls short of the full clone set. An unresolved V gene accounts for under half of the shortfall where checked; the remainder is of unknown origin. V and J calls plus clone size are reproduced from that table; the DNA served to infer D and trimming. Counted in this sample were about 77,000 clones; roughly 98% of them appeared once. Of the sample, 0.55% to 0.6% falls within the top ten clones.

The time point label corresponds to: blood sample drawn before combined kidney and bone marrow transplant. Thawed PBMCs were FACS-sorted into unstimulated Tregs (CD4+CD25+CD127-), CD4+ non-Tregs (CD4+CD25-), CD4 cells and CD8 cells. The patients were a few recipients of combined kidney and bone marrow transplants from the ITN036ST trial, and samples were available only from these trial subjects. Healthy control blood was processed by Ficoll density gradient to PBMCs and cryopreserved; patient PBMCs were collected before and after transplant. The cysteine opens and the phenylalanine closes a CDR3 of 15 amino acids. Of all the DNA, just the CDR3 is kept, 45 bases in frame from base 1. Reading the germline V gene (reference sequence) gives CDR1 GTSNPN and CDR2 SVGIG. At the junction V is shortened by 2 bases and J by 2 bases; bases outside the gene matches: 6.

This chain is built from TRBV30 and TRBJ1-1; 9 nucleotides in the junction match TRBD1. The receptor was derived from a human donor who received a combined kidney and bone marrow transplant. The sequencing here drew on CD4+ T cells from blood, taken before the transplant. Here is the DNA: TGTGCCTGGAGTCCGGACAGGGGCGTAAACACTGAAGCTTTCTTT. The resulting protein is CAWSPDRGVNTEAFF.